These 25 T cell receptor beta chains were all obtained from the same sample, sequenced in a study of response to subunit inactivated influenza vaccine. MiXCR, applied by TCRdb to the RT-PCR reads, yields one record per CDR3 protein. The sample contains fewer than 400,000 distinct CDR3 sequences, 21% of which appear only once. Source: PBMCs from blood, taken 21 months after vaccination. These receptor sequences come from a man aged 50-75 years who received an inactivated influenza vaccine.

This clonotype was seen a few times. The chain employs TRBV3-1 and TRBJ1-4; 7 bases map to TRBD1. The V gene end was trimmed by 1 base and the J gene end by 11 bases; junction bases not matched to a gene: 4. The CDR3 extends over 13 amino acids. Germline CDR1 and CDR2: LGHDT and YNNKEL (reference sequence). The CDR3 reads CASSQGRGYKLFF. Here the CDR3 DNA reads TGTGCCAGCAGCCAAGGCAGGGGGTATAAACTGTTTTTT.

The V call is TRBV20-1, the J call TRBJ2-5, with 9 bases fitting TRBD2. The V gene end was trimmed by 0 bases and the J gene end by 2 bases; junction bases not matched to a gene: 4. The CDR3 consists of 15 residues. Per the germline V gene, CDR1 is DFQATT and CDR2 is SNEGSKA (reference sequence). CDR3 in amino acids: CSAREQAGGQETQYF. Here the CDR3 DNA reads TGCAGTGCTAGAGAACAAGCGGGGGGTCAAGAGACCCAGTACTTC.

This chain joins TRBV25-1 and TRBJ2-7, with 11 bases matching TRBD1. Per the germline V gene, CDR1 is MGHDK and CDR2 is SYGVNS. V lost 4 bases, J lost 5 bases, and 7 bases stayed unmatched. This CDR3 contains 15 residues. Here the CDR3 DNA reads TGTGCCAGCAGTGGGACGGGACAGGGGGGTGACGAGCAGTACTTC. Encoded protein: CASSGTGQGGDEQYF.

This clonotype was seen only once. This CDR3 reads CASSLSRDRGRTSGNTIYF. CDR3 sequence (DNA): TGTGCCAGCAGTCTCTCCCGGGACAGGGGCCGAACCTCTGGAAACACCATATATTTT. This rearrangement joins TRBV28 to TRBJ1-3, with 10 bases identical to TRBD1. This CDR3 region has 19 residues. Germline V lookup: CDR1 MDHEN, CDR2 SYDVKM. V lost 5 bases and J lost 0; bases outside the gene matches: 13.

This clonotype was seen at least ten times. The J gene is TRBJ1-4, the V gene TRBV12-3 or TRBV12-4, with D unclear. CDR3 length: 12 amino acids. The V end was cut by 4 bases, the J end by 10 bases, with 10 bases between. CDR3 amino acids: CASSSAPGKLFF. The CDR3 nucleotides are TGTGCCAGCAGTTCGGCCCCGGGAAAACTGTTTTTT.

CDR3 sequence (DNA): TGTGCCAGTAGCCCCCACCCAAATAATGAGCAGTTCTTC. The encoded protein is CASSPHPNNEQFF. V usage is TRBV19 and J usage is TRBJ2-1; D not certain. This CDR3 has 13 amino acids. Germline assignment: CDR1 LNHDA and CDR2 SQIVND (reference sequence). Trimming removed 6 bases from V and 7 bases from J, with 13 bases in between.

This clonotype appeared a few times. This chain links TRBV29-1 with TRBJ2-7; 7 bases align to TRBD1. The CDR3 sequence is 13 residues long. The V gene's germline CDR1 is SQVTM and CDR2 ANQGSEA. V gave up 4 bases and J gave up 2 bases; unmatched junction bases: 5. The CDR3 coding sequence is TGCAGCGTTGGTCAGGGGGTAACCTACGAGCAGTACTTC. It codes for CSVGQGVTYEQYF.

This clonotype came up a few times. DNA for the CDR3: TGCAGTGCTAGGTGGACATTCTCCTACAATGAGCAGTTCTTC. Its protein product is CSARWTFSYNEQFF. The chain has TRBV20-1 and TRBJ2-1; tentatively, D is TRBD1 (5 bases). This CDR3 region has 14 residues. Germline V gene sequence: CDR1 DFQATT, CDR2 SNEGSKA (reference sequence). Trimming removed 3 bases at V and 0 bases at J, with 9 bases between.

V usage is TRBV6-5 and J usage is TRBJ1-1, with D uncertain. V lost 8 bases, J lost 2 bases, and 6 bases lay in between. This CDR3 spans 11 amino acids. Germline V gives CDR1 MNHEY, CDR2 SVGAGI. As DNA, the CDR3 is TGTGCCAGCCACAGCAACACTGAAGCTTTCTTT. Protein: CASHSNTEAFF.

This chain joins TRBV5-1 and TRBJ1-2; 10 nucleotides align to TRBD1. This CDR3 is built from 17 residues. Germline CDR1 and CDR2: SGHRS and YFSETQ. J lost 0 bases, V lost 4 bases, and 9 bases had no gene match. The CDR3 nucleotides read TGCGCCAGCAGCCCCGGGGACAGGGGCCGAACTAACTATGGCTACACCTTC. Amino acids: CASSPGDRGRTNYGYTF.

Of note for this clonotype: Just one base apart from a much larger clone, this may be a read error. This sequence joins TRBV4-3 and TRBJ1-6; TRBD1 might be the D (5 bases). The CDR3 covers 15 residues. CDR1 LGHNA and CDR2 YSLEER come from the germline V gene. This CDR3 reads CASSTQGAYNSTLHF. As DNA, the CDR3 is TGCGCCAGCAGCACCCAGGGAGCCTATAATTCAACCCTCCACTTT.

V usage is TRBV12-3 or TRBV12-4 and J usage is TRBJ2-3; D is perhaps TRBD2 (6 bases). The CDR3 has 16 amino acids. Trimming stripped 1 base from V and 5 bases from J, with 16 bases between. The DNA of the CDR3 is TGTGCCAGCAGTTTAGATTTCGGGAGTTCAGTAGATACGCAGTATTTT. Its protein product is CASSLDFGSSVDTQYF.

This clonotype was observed a few times. The gene calls are TRBV19 and TRBJ1-1; D remains unclear. Germline V gene sequence: CDR1 LNHDA, CDR2 SQIVND (reference sequence). V lost 5 bases, J lost 5 bases, and 12 bases lay in between. CDR3 length: 13 amino acids. The CDR3 nucleotides are TGTGCCAGTAGTTTCCTTTGGAGTACTGAAGCTTTCTTT. Protein: CASSFLWSTEAFF.

This chain uses TRBV18 with TRBJ1-1; D gene unclear. The CDR3 has 13 residues. Per the germline V gene, CDR1 is KGHSH and CDR2 is LQKENI. V was shortened by 4 bases and J by 0 bases, with 6 bases between the two germline ends. CDR3 nucleotide sequence: TGTGCCAGCTCACAGCAGATGAACACTGAAGCTTTCTTT. It encodes CASSQQMNTEAFF. The full variable domain, rest sourced from reference TRBV18 and TRBJ1-1, is NAGVMQNPRHLVRRRGQEARLRCSPMKGHSHVYWYRQLPEEGLKFMVYLQKENIIDESGMPKERFSAEFPKEGPSILRIQQVVRGDSAAYFCASSQQMNTEAFFGQGTRLTVV.

This clonotype appeared a few times. The rearrangement uses TRBV29-1 and TRBJ2-1; D possibly uses TRBD1 or TRBD2 (6 bases each). Trimming took 7 bases from V and 3 from J, leaving 16 bases between them. CDR3 length: 14 amino acids. Germline CDR1 and CDR2: SQVTM and ANQGSEA. CDR3 sequence reads: CSAGEAGDYNEQFF. The CDR3, as DNA: TGCAGCGCAGGGGAGGCAGGGGACTACAATGAGCAGTTCTTC.

This clonotype was detected many times. The chain carries TRBV27 and TRBJ1-1; D gene ambiguous. This CDR3 has 13 residues. Trimming stripped 3 bases from V and 1 base from J, with 6 bases between. Germline lookup yields CDR1 MNHEY and CDR2 SMNVEV (reference sequence). The CDR3 is CASSFGSNTEAFF. The DNA of the CDR3 is TGTGCCAGCAGTTTTGGATCGAACACTGAAGCTTTCTTT.

This clonotype was seen only once. This chain joins TRBV15 and TRBJ1-4; TRBD1 matches at 8 bases. The V gene end was trimmed by 4 bases and the J gene end by 5 bases; junction bases not matched to a gene: 6. The CDR3 contains 15 residues. Germline loops: CDR1 LNHNV, CDR2 YYDKDF (reference sequence). The CDR3 spells CATSTPTGENEKLFF. For the CDR3, the DNA is TGTGCCACCAGCACCCCGACAGGGGAAAATGAAAAACTGTTTTTT.

Here the CDR3 reads CSAPIGGAGGNQPQHF. The CDR3 DNA is TGCAGTGCTCCAATTGGGGGGGCAGGGGGCAATCAGCCCCAGCATTTT. The chain combines TRBV20-1 with TRBJ1-5; D may be TRBD1 (6 bases). This CDR3 spans 16 amino acids. Trimming left V 5 bases short and J 2 bases short, with 19 bases between. Per the germline V gene, CDR1 is DFQATT and CDR2 is SNEGSKA (reference sequence).

The table lists this clonotype with a few counts. CDR3 sequence reads: CASTKGQRETQYF. As DNA, the CDR3 is TGTGCCAGCACCAAAGGGCAGCGAGAGACCCAGTACTTC. The V gene is TRBV7-2, the J gene TRBJ2-5, with unresolved D. Germline V gene data show CDR1 as SGHTA and CDR2 as FQGNSA. The germline V and J ends were trimmed by 7 bases and 4 bases, with 13 bases remaining between them. There are 13 residues in the CDR3.

J is TRBJ2-2 and V is TRBV4-1; the D gene is possibly TRBD2 (5 bases). V lost 3 bases and J lost 4, with 12 bases in between. This CDR3 has 15 residues. Germline V gene lookup returns CDR1 MGHRA and CDR2 YSYEKL. In DNA form, the CDR3 reads TGCGCCAGCAGCCAGCCCGTACGGGGCACCGGGGAGCTGTTTTTT. This sequence encodes CASSQPVRGTGELFF.

The gene calls are TRBV3-1 and TRBJ1-4, with unresolved D. The ends were cut back, 0 bases at V and 8 bases at J, with 13 bases in the middle. The CDR3 is 15 amino acids. CDR1 is LGHDT, CDR2 YNNKEL, per germline (reference sequence). Here the CDR3 DNA reads TGTGCCAGCAGCCAAGAGGGGTTGGGAGGCGAAAAACTGTTTTTT. It is translated as CASSQEGLGGEKLFF.

This chain links TRBV6-1 with TRBJ1-5; no firm D call. V was clipped by 3 bases and J by 0 bases, with 15 bases between them. The germline V gene has CDR1 MNHNS and CDR2 SASEGT. The CDR3 covers 17 residues. The DNA for the CDR3 is TGTGCCAGCAGTGAGACAAGACGGCAGTTTAGCAATCAGCCCCAGCATTTT. Its translation: CASSETRRQFSNQPQHF.

This clonotype was recorded a few times. The chain is built from TRBV12-3 or TRBV12-4 and TRBJ2-5; D is perhaps TRBD1 (6 bases). V was pared by 5 bases and J by 5 bases, with 21 bases between. The CDR3 spans 16 residues. The CDR3 sequence: CASSTAGAPLWETQYF. The CDR3 bases are TGTGCCAGCAGTACCGCAGGGGCACCCTTATGGGAGACCCAGTACTTC.

The rearrangement uses TRBV6-5 and TRBJ2-7; D perhaps matches TRBD2 (6 bases). This CDR3 contains 14 residues. CDR1 MNHEY and CDR2 SVGAGI come from the germline V gene. With 3 bases removed from V and 0 bases from J, the gap between germline ends came to 9 bases. CDR3 amino acids: CASSYAGFSYEQYF. In DNA form, the CDR3 reads TGTGCCAGCAGTTATGCGGGGTTCTCCTACGAGCAGTACTTC.

The gene calls are TRBV6-5 and TRBJ1-4, with unresolved D. The CDR3 has 16 residues. The V gene's germline CDR1 is MNHEY and CDR2 SVGAGI. V lost 2 bases and J lost 0, with 10 bases in between. The CDR3 DNA follows: TGTGCCAGCAGTTACGTGCAGTCCACAACTAATGAAAAACTGTTTTTT. Residues: CASSYVQSTTNEKLFF.